The 31 T cell receptor beta chains below all came from one sample that was sequenced in a study of OX40 agonist ivuxolimab in advanced cancers. Sequencing used immunoSEQ multiplex PCR; TCRdb keeps in-frame clones, though not all of them. This sample has 70,000 to 80,000 clones; about three quarters occur once, and the top ten carry roughly 4.7%. Material: CD4+ or CD8+ T cells sorted from blood, obtained in a trial of the OX40 agonist ivuxolimab. The receptors come from an adult with an advanced solid tumor such as melanoma, head and neck, liver or kidney cancer.

V usage is TRBV6-5 and J usage is TRBJ2-3, with D possibly being TRBD1 (5 bases). The V end lost 7 bases, the J end lost 1 base, and 9 bases lay between the germline ends. This CDR3 contains 13 residues. Per the germline V gene, CDR1 is MNHEY and CDR2 is SVGAGI. The CDR3 nucleotides are TGTGCCAGCACCAAACAGGGCACAGATACGCAGTATTTT. It encodes CASTKQGTDTQYF.

The CDR3 loop reads CASSQSSLPGSGNTIYF. The CDR3 DNA reads as TGCGCCAGCAGCCAATCAAGCCTGCCAGGCTCTGGAAACACCATATATTTT. The chain has TRBV4-3 and TRBJ1-3, with no clear D. V was trimmed by 2 bases and J by 0 bases, leaving 14 bases between them. Germline CDR1 is LGHNA and CDR2 is YSLEER. The length of the CDR3 is 17 residues.

The J gene is TRBJ1-5, the V gene TRBV6-1; D remains ambiguous. V lost 5 bases and J 2 bases, leaving 7 bases between the germline ends. The CDR3 extends over 13 amino acids. CDR1 and CDR2 from the germline V gene are MNHNS and SASEGT. The CDR3 nucleotides read TGTGCCAGCAGTCTCCTCGGCAATCAGCCCCAGCATTTT. It translates to CASSLLGNQPQHF.

The genes are TRBV2 and TRBJ2-7; D may match TRBD1 or TRBD2 (5 bases each). CDR1 and CDR2 (germline): SNHLY, FYNNEI. V lost 5 bases and J lost 3, with 8 bases in between. The CDR3 length is 12 residues. In DNA form, the CDR3 reads TGTGCCAGCAGTAGGGACGGCTACGAGCAGTACTTC. Translating it yields CASSRDGYEQYF.

Only one count was recorded for this clone. The chain combines TRBV7-9 with TRBJ2-7; weak D call: TRBD1 (5 bases). Germline values: CDR1 SEHNR, CDR2 FQNEAQ (reference sequence). Deletions cut 5 bases from V and 3 bases from J, with 11 bases between. This CDR3 is built from 13 residues. The CDR3 DNA is TGTGCCAGCAGCGCCAGGGCCCTCTACGAGCAGTACTTC. As protein: CASSARALYEQYF.

The chain links TRBV5-1 to TRBJ2-7; D is tentatively TRBD1 or TRBD2 (5 bases each). V lost 0 bases and J 0 bases, leaving 7 bases between the germline ends. The CDR3 has 14 amino acids. CDR1 SGHRS and CDR2 YFSETQ come from the germline V gene. The CDR3 here is CASSLGDGSYEQYF. The CDR3 nucleotides read TGCGCCAGCAGCTTGGGGGACGGCTCCTACGAGCAGTACTTC.

V gene TRBV2 combines with J gene TRBJ2-3; D may be TRBD2 (6 bases). Germline CDR1 SNHLY, CDR2 FYNNEI. This CDR3 is 19 amino acids long. Between the trimmed V and J ends, which lost 6 bases and 1 base, there was a span of 26 bases. CDR3 sequence (DNA): TGTGCCAGCAGCCGAAGGGCCTTGGGACTCCTGCATGGCACAGATACGCAGTATTTT. Translated, it gives CASSRRALGLLHGTDTQYF.

The gene calls are TRBV25-1 and TRBJ1-5; D possibly corresponds to TRBD1 (6 bases). Germline CDR1 MGHDK, CDR2 SYGVNS. The CDR3 contains 15 residues. V gave up 3 bases and J gave up 7 bases, with 16 bases separating them. The chain's CDR3 is CASSEAGASGQPQHF. CDR3 nucleotide sequence: TGTGCCAGCAGTGAGGCAGGGGCAAGTGGACAGCCCCAGCATTTT.

This clone was recorded once. V is TRBV5-4 and J is TRBJ2-4, with a weak D call TRBD1 (8 bases). This CDR3 region has 17 residues. The V end lost 0 bases, the J end lost 2 bases, and 15 bases lay between the germline ends. From germline, CDR1 is SGHNT and CDR2 YYREEE (reference sequence). The CDR3 region has the DNA TGTGCCAGCAGCTTGGAACAGGGGGGAGGGCCCAAAAACATTCAGTACTTC. Translating gives CASSLEQGGGPKNIQYF.

This chain uses TRBV4-1 with TRBJ2-3, with 7 bases aligning to TRBD2. Trimming took 4 bases from V and 0 from J; bases not matched to a gene: 7. Germline CDR1 is MGHRA and CDR2 is YSYEKL. The CDR3 runs to 16 residues. The CDR3 is CASSPLPSGSTDTQYF. The CDR3 bases are TGCGCCAGCAGCCCTCTTCCTAGCGGTAGCACAGATACGCAGTATTTT.

The chain joins TRBV11-2 to TRBJ2-5; tentative D call: TRBD1 (6 bases). Looked up from germline, CDR1 is SGHAT and CDR2 is FQNNGV. The CDR3 has 13 residues. V lost 7 bases and J lost 1, with 10 bases in between. In DNA, the CDR3 is TGTGCCAGCAACGGACAGCCCCAAGAGACCCAGTACTTC. This translates into CASNGQPQETQYF.

This clone was recorded once. V usage is TRBV7-3 and J usage is TRBJ2-7; 11 nucleotides line up with TRBD1. Germline V gene sequence: CDR1 SGHTA, CDR2 FQGTGA. The J segment lost 6 bases and the V segment lost 5 bases, leaving 9 bases of the junction unmatched. The CDR3 sequence is 15 residues long. In DNA form, the CDR3 reads TGTGCCAGCAGCCCGGACAGGGGGCGGATCGTCGAGCAGTACTTC. Protein product: CASSPDRGRIVEQYF.

In DNA, the CDR3 is TGTGCCAGTACCCACGGGACAGGGGGCGCTGGGGCCAACGTCCTGACTTTC. The encoded protein is CASTHGTGGAGANVLTF. The gene calls are TRBV19 and TRBJ2-6, with 12 bases lining up with TRBD1. The CDR3 covers 17 residues. Germline V gene lookup returns CDR1 LNHDA and CDR2 SQIVND (reference sequence). V shed 7 bases and J 2 bases; nucleotides not matched to a gene: 6.

The chain is built from TRBV30 and TRBJ2-3; 8 bases fit TRBD1. Germline lookup yields CDR1 GTSNPN and CDR2 SVGIG (reference sequence). J gave up 7 bases and V 2 bases, and 14 bases lay outside the gene matches. CDR3 length: 16 residues. CDR3 in amino acids: CAWSPQAGGAYYTQYF. The CDR3 coding sequence is TGTGCCTGGAGTCCTCAGGCAGGGGGCGCGTATTATACGCAGTATTTT.

This clone was detected once. The genes are TRBV5-4 and TRBJ1-4; no firm D call. The V and J ends lost 5 bases and 6 bases respectively, with 11 bases between them. The CDR3 sequence is 13 residues long. Germline V lookup: CDR1 SGHNT, CDR2 YYREEE (reference sequence). CDR3 DNA: TGTGCCAGCAGACGCATTGGGGATGAAAAACTGTTTTTT. Its protein is CASRRIGDEKLFF.

The V and J genes are TRBV19 and TRBJ2-1; 12 bases match TRBD2. J gave up 0 bases and V 4 bases, and 4 bases lay outside the gene matches. Germline CDR1 LNHDA, CDR2 SQIVND (reference sequence). The CDR3 spans 17 residues. CDR3 amino acids: CASSKSSGRVSYNEQFF. For the CDR3, the DNA is TGTGCCAGTAGTAAGTCTAGCGGGAGGGTCTCCTACAATGAGCAGTTCTTC. The variable domain in full, completed from reference TRBV19 and TRBJ2-1, reads DGGITQSPKYLFRKEGQNVTLSCEQNLNHDAMYWYRQDPGQGLRLIYYSQIVNDFQKGDIAEGYSVSREKKESFPLTVTSAQKNPTAFYLCASSKSSGRVSYNEQFFGPGTRLTVL.

The chain combines TRBV28 with TRBJ2-5; the match to TRBD1 covers 8 bases. Germline lookup yields CDR1 MDHEN and CDR2 SYDVKM. The CDR3 covers 14 residues. The V gene end was trimmed by 6 bases and the J gene end by 2 bases; junction bases not matched to a gene: 5. In nucleotides, the CDR3 is TGTGCCAGCAGCGACAGGGGAAAACAAGAGACCCAGTACTTC. Translation gives CASSDRGKQETQYF.

V usage is TRBV2 and J usage is TRBJ2-2; D is unresolved. The CDR3 runs to 13 residues. Per the germline V gene, CDR1 is SNHLY and CDR2 is FYNNEI. V was trimmed by 6 bases and J by 0 bases, leaving 5 bases between them. The CDR3: CASRNTNTGELFF. Here the CDR3 DNA reads TGTGCCAGCAGAAACACGAACACCGGGGAGCTGTTTTTT.

V gene TRBV7-9 combines with J gene TRBJ2-3, with D perhaps matching TRBD1 or TRBD2 (5 bases each). The V end was cut by 5 bases, the J end by 4 bases, with 10 bases between. This CDR3 is 13 amino acids long. Germline V lookup: CDR1 SEHNR, CDR2 FQNEAQ (reference sequence). The CDR3 protein is CASSLLGADTQYF. The CDR3 region has the DNA TGTGCCAGCAGCCTTCTGGGGGCAGATACGCAGTATTTT.

In its sample, this clone was seen once. As DNA, the CDR3 is TGCGCCAGCAGCTTGGTGAGGGGGTCCTACAATGAGCAGTTCTTC. This gives the protein CASSLVRGSYNEQFF. The chain joins TRBV5-1 to TRBJ2-1; D possibly corresponds to TRBD1 (6 bases). V lost 0 bases to trimming and J lost 1 base, with 8 bases between them. This CDR3 comprises 15 residues. The V gene's germline CDR1 is SGHRS and CDR2 YFSETQ.

The J gene is TRBJ2-7, the V gene TRBV5-1; D may be TRBD2 (7 bases). The length of the CDR3 is 14 residues. CDR1 and CDR2 (germline): SGHRS, YFSETQ. The germline V and J ends were trimmed by 4 bases and 2 bases, with 13 bases remaining between them. The CDR3 here is CASSPGGPAYEQYF. The CDR3 coding sequence is TGCGCCAGCAGCCCCGGGGGGCCGGCCTACGAGCAGTACTTC.

The chain recombines TRBV6-5 with TRBJ2-3, with D tentatively TRBD2 (5 bases). CDR1 is MNHEY and CDR2 is SVGAGI in the germline V gene. The germline V and J ends were trimmed by 8 bases and 4 bases, with 13 bases remaining between them. This CDR3 has 13 residues. The CDR3 spells CASRLRGADTQYF. CDR3 DNA: TGTGCCAGCCGCCTCCGGGGTGCAGATACGCAGTATTTT.

The chain recombines TRBV6-5 with TRBJ1-1; D is uncertain. V lost 0 bases and J lost 4, with 12 bases in between. The CDR3 spans 15 residues. Germline values: CDR1 MNHEY, CDR2 SVGAGI. Here the CDR3 reads CASSYSRGFGTEAFF. CDR3 in DNA: TGTGCCAGCAGTTACTCGAGAGGGTTCGGCACTGAAGCTTTCTTT.

This clone was detected a few times. The chain joins TRBV25-1 to TRBJ2-6; perhaps TRBD2 as D (5 bases). Germline V gene data show CDR1 as MGHDK and CDR2 as SYGVNS. V shed 2 bases and J shed 0 bases, with 11 bases lying between them. The CDR3 runs to 17 residues. CDR3 amino acids: CASSEGLNRSGANVLTF. In DNA form, the CDR3 reads TGTGCCAGCAGTGAAGGACTCAACCGCTCTGGGGCCAACGTCCTGACTTTC.

The CDR3 protein is CASSPTSGAYYNEQFF. The CDR3 nucleotides read TGTGCCAGCAGTCCAACTAGCGGGGCTTACTACAATGAGCAGTTCTTC. The rearrangement links TRBV11-2 to TRBJ2-1; the match to TRBD2 covers 10 bases. The CDR3 consists of 16 residues. V shed 6 bases, J shed 3 bases, and the junction held 8 bases outside the gene matches. CDR1 is SGHAT, CDR2 FQNNGV, per germline.

The gene calls are TRBV28 and TRBJ1-1; tentatively, D is TRBD1 (6 bases). V gave up 3 bases and J gave up 1 base, with 12 bases separating them. Germline values: CDR1 MDHEN, CDR2 SYDVKM. The CDR3 extends over 15 amino acids. The CDR3 region is CASSLGGARNTEAFF. CDR3 sequence (DNA): TGTGCCAGCAGTTTGGGGGGGGCGAGGAACACTGAAGCTTTCTTT.

The sample holds one count of this clone. The genes are TRBV19 and TRBJ2-3; D may match TRBD1 or TRBD2 (5 bases each). V was cut by 7 bases and J by 0 bases, with 14 bases left in between. The germline gives CDR1 LNHDA, CDR2 SQIVND (reference sequence). The CDR3 totals 15 residues. The CDR3: CASTTSWDSTDTQYF. CDR3 nucleotides: TGTGCCAGTACCACAAGCTGGGACAGCACAGATACGCAGTATTTT.

The genes are TRBV5-1 and TRBJ2-1; 8 bases line up with TRBD2. This CDR3 spans 16 amino acids. The V gene end was trimmed by 3 bases and the J gene end by 7 bases; junction bases not matched to a gene: 12. Germline V CDR1 and CDR2: SGHRS, YFSETQ. CDR3 sequence: CASSSNSGLVGNEQFF. The CDR3 DNA reads as TGCGCCAGCAGCTCCAACTCGGGACTAGTCGGGAATGAGCAGTTCTTC.

In its sample, this clone is medium-sized (0.01 to 0.1%). This chain connects TRBV2 to TRBJ1-1; no reliable D call. Per the germline V gene, CDR1 is SNHLY and CDR2 is FYNNEI. The CDR3 consists of 15 residues. Trimming cost V 8 bases and J 0 bases, with 16 bases left between them. The CDR3 here is CASGAGGPMNTEAFF. DNA of the CDR3: TGTGCCAGCGGCGCGGGAGGGCCCATGAACACTGAAGCTTTCTTT.

The chain carries TRBV19 and TRBJ1-6; D gene unclear. Trimming stripped 3 bases from V and 0 bases from J, with 9 bases between. The CDR3 consists of 16 residues. Germline lookup yields CDR1 LNHDA and CDR2 SQIVND (reference sequence). The CDR3 protein is CASSILGSSYNSPLHF. The CDR3 nucleotides read TGTGCCAGTAGTATTTTGGGGAGCTCCTATAATTCACCCCTCCACTTT.

V gene TRBV5-6 combines with J gene TRBJ2-3; 12 bases agree with TRBD2. V lost 3 bases and J lost 1; bases outside the gene matches: 3. The CDR3 consists of 16 residues. Germline CDR1 is SGHDT and CDR2 is YYEEEE. The CDR3 DNA reads as TGTGCCAGCAGCTCTAGCGGGGGGGGTGGCACAGATACGCAGTATTTT. It specifies CASSSSGGGGTDTQYF.